This T cell receptor (beta chain) was identified during a study of T-cell memory formation after mild COVID-19. For the study at large: Largely donor-specific TCR clusters were found. Study-wide points: Clonal second-wave expansions that peaked on day 37 had unconfirmed SARS-CoV-2 specificity.

The germline CDR1 and CDR2 sequences are SGHTA and FQGNSA. Trimming removed 2 bases from V and 0 bases from J, with 5 bases in between. The CDR3 is made up of 14 amino acids. TCRdb re-called the 5' RACE reads with MiXCR, one entry per CDR3 protein. Seen here are 120,000 or so distinct CDR3 sequences, over 15% observed once, and the top ten hold over 4%. This clonotype was seen a handful of times. Its antigen is still unknown. The sequence derives from a man aged 18-30 years who had mild COVID-19 (a few samples of this study predate the infection). Cell type and time point are not known. The chain recombines TRBV7-2 with TRBJ1-3, with D unresolved. Sample: PBMCs or a T cell subset sorted from them (not recorded which). CDR3: CASSLWNSGNTIYF. In DNA form, the CDR3 reads TGTGCCAGCAGCTTATGGAACTCTGGAAACACCATATATTTT.